Included here is one T cell receptor (beta chain) sequence, with context. The record originates from a study of OX40 agonist ivuxolimab in advanced cancers. Background on the study: Three patients responded partially, comprising one with hepatocellular carcinoma and two with cutaneous melanoma.

Here immunoSEQ multiplex PCR was the method, and the copy in TCRdb shows in-frame clones only, minus some. The table shows around 45,000 clones, with 88% occurring only once. Sequencing was performed on CD4+ or CD8+ T cells sorted from blood, taken in a trial of the OX40 agonist ivuxolimab. The receptor's source is an adult with an advanced solid tumor such as melanoma, head and neck, liver or kidney cancer.

The CDR3: CASSSNPPLAGQETQYF. The CDR3 DNA is TGCGCCAGCAGCTCAAACCCGCCACTAGCGGGGCAAGAGACCCAGTACTTC. The chain carries TRBV5-1 and TRBJ2-5; 10 bases match TRBD2. The junction had 10 bases not matched to a gene; V was cut back by 3 bases and J by 2 bases. Germline V gene lookup returns CDR1 SGHRS and CDR2 YFSETQ. This CDR3 region has 17 residues. The complete variable domain, with remaining parts taken from reference TRBV5-1 and TRBJ2-5, reads KAGVTQTPRYLIKTRGQQVTLSCSPISGHRSVSWYQQTPGQGLQFLFEYFSETQRNKGNFPGRFSGRQFSNSRSEMNVSTLELGDSALYLCASSSNPPLAGQETQYFGPGTRLLVL.